Shown below are 25 T cell receptor beta chains from a single sample sequenced in a study of blood T cell repertoires in COVID-19. The data were produced by immunoSEQ multiplex PCR, yet TCRdb's version contains in-frame clones alone and is incomplete. The sample lists fewer than 250,000 clones, 75% to 85% occurring once. The sequencing input was PBMCs or T cells enriched from blood (not recorded which). The source is a woman between 50 and 59 years old with acute COVID-19.

The chain joins TRBV4-3 to TRBJ2-7, with D tentatively TRBD2 (6 bases). Trimming pared 0 bases from V and 3 bases from J, leaving 15 bases between. The germline CDR1 and CDR2 sequences are LGHNA and YSLEER. The CDR3 loop spans 16 amino acids. In DNA form, the CDR3 reads TGCGCCAGCAGCCAAGATCAGACGGGGGAGTTCTACGAGCAGTACTTC. Its protein is CASSQDQTGEFYEQYF.

The chain employs TRBV11-3 and TRBJ2-3; 7 positions match TRBD1. The V segment lost 5 bases and the J segment 0 bases; nucleotides outside the gene matches: 5. Germline V gene data show CDR1 as SGHNT and CDR2 as YENEEA. This CDR3 contains 15 residues. Written as DNA, the CDR3 is TGTGCCAGCAGCCTGACAGGGTCTAGCACAGATACGCAGTATTTT. This encodes CASSLTGSSTDTQYF.

The gene calls are TRBV29-1 and TRBJ1-1; 7 bases are a match to TRBD1. Germline values: CDR1 SQVTM, CDR2 ANQGSEA. The CDR3 has 14 residues. V was clipped by 5 bases and J by 1 base; unmatched bases: 7. The CDR3 loop reads CSVTRRQGNTEAFF. The CDR3 coding sequence is TGCAGCGTTACTCGGCGACAGGGGAACACTGAAGCTTTCTTT.

This chain connects TRBV5-6 to TRBJ1-2, with TRBD1 matching over 8 bases. Germline lookup yields CDR1 SGHDT and CDR2 YYEEEE. This CDR3 is 14 amino acids long. Germline trimming cut 2 bases from V and 7 bases from J; bases unmatched to any gene: 7. The CDR3 DNA is TGTGCCAGCAGCTTCCAAGGACAGGGTCTTGGCTACACCTTC. The encoded protein is CASSFQGQGLGYTF. Looking up the rest from reference TRBV5-6 and TRBJ1-2 gives the full variable domain: DAGVTQSPTHLIKTRGQQVTLRCSPKSGHDTVSWYQQALGQGPQFIFQYYEEEERQRGNFPDRFSGHQFPNYSSELNVNALLLGDSALYLCASSFQGQGLGYTFGSGTRLTVV.

V is TRBV25-1 and J is TRBJ2-6; D is perhaps TRBD1 (6 bases). Trimming took off 7 bases at V and 4 bases at J, with 8 bases between the two ends. This CDR3 is 13 amino acids long. CDR1 MGHDK and CDR2 SYGVNS come from the germline V gene. DNA of the CDR3: TGTGCCAGCACAGGGGTCGGGGCCAACGTCCTGACTTTC. Its protein is CASTGVGANVLTF.

This rearrangement joins TRBV6-5 to TRBJ1-2, with TRBD1 identical over 8 bases. V lost 6 bases and J lost 7; bases outside the gene matches: 7. The length of the CDR3 is 13 residues. Germline CDR1 is MNHEY and CDR2 is SVGAGI. DNA of the CDR3: TGTGCCAGCAGGGACAGGGTCTCGATTGGCTACACCTTC. Residues: CASRDRVSIGYTF.

V is TRBV5-1 and J is TRBJ2-5, with TRBD1 identical over 7 bases. V lost 3 bases to trimming and J lost 2 bases; unmatched junction nucleotides: 4. This CDR3 is 14 amino acids long. The V gene's germline CDR1 is SGHRS and CDR2 YFSETQ. CDR3 loop: CASSSGQAQETQYF. CDR3 nucleotide sequence: TGCGCCAGCAGCTCCGGACAGGCGCAAGAGACCCAGTACTTC.

This chain connects TRBV6-5 to TRBJ2-5, with TRBD1 matching over 9 bases. Germline V gene lookup returns CDR1 MNHEY and CDR2 SVGAGI. With V trimmed by 6 bases and J by 5 bases, 7 bases remained unmatched. There are 14 residues in the CDR3. DNA for the CDR3: TGTGCCAGCAGACAGGGGGCGCCTGGGGAGACCCAGTACTTC. The encoded protein is CASRQGAPGETQYF.

This clone was counted once. The gene calls are TRBV6-5 and TRBJ2-5, with D perhaps matching TRBD2 (6 bases). Germline-derived CDR1 and CDR2 are MNHEY and SVGAGI. The V end lost 6 bases, the J end lost 2 bases, and 13 bases lay between the germline ends. This CDR3 spans 14 amino acids. CDR3 sequence: CASSRDWIQETQYF. In DNA form, the CDR3 reads TGTGCCAGCAGCCGGGACTGGATACAAGAGACCCAGTACTTC.

V is TRBV14 and J is TRBJ1-6; D is unresolved. The CDR3 consists of 17 residues. Trimming left V 0 bases short and J 7 bases short, with 16 bases between. CDR1 is SGHDN, CDR2 FVKESK, per germline. The CDR3 region has the DNA TGTGCCAGCAGCCAAGATACGTGGGGAGGGCGAAATTCACCCCTCCACTTT. Translated, it gives CASSQDTWGGRNSPLHF.

This clone was counted once. The chain employs TRBV5-1 and TRBJ2-2; D call uncertain. Trimming took 3 bases from V and 13 from J, leaving 10 bases between them. The CDR3 has 11 amino acids. CDR1 SGHRS and CDR2 YFSETQ come from the germline V gene. The CDR3 DNA reads as TGCGCCAGCAGCTCCACCACGGTGCTGTTTTTT. It is translated as CASSSTTVLFF.

This clone appeared once. This chain connects TRBV5-4 to TRBJ1-2; D might be TRBD1 (6 bases). Trimming removed 2 bases at V and 3 bases at J, with 17 bases between. The CDR3 is 16 amino acids. Germline lookup yields CDR1 SGHNT and CDR2 YYREEE (reference sequence). The CDR3 DNA is TGTGCCAGCAGCTTCGTGGGCAGGGGTTCACACTATGGCTACACCTTC. Translation gives CASSFVGRGSHYGYTF.

This clone was seen a few times. V and J are TRBV7-3 and TRBJ2-2; D gene ambiguous. Trimming took 1 base from V and 0 from J, leaving 9 bases between them. The CDR3 contains 16 residues. Looked up from germline, CDR1 is SGHTA and CDR2 is FQGTGA. The CDR3 DNA reads TGTGCCAGCAGCTTAAATGGGCCACCGAACACCGGGGAGCTGTTTTTT. As protein: CASSLNGPPNTGELFF.

This clone was counted a few times. The chain recombines TRBV7-2 with TRBJ2-1; TRBD2 matches at 8 bases. V shed 3 bases, J shed 4 bases, and the junction held 8 bases outside the gene matches. This CDR3 has 16 amino acids. Germline values: CDR1 SGHTA, CDR2 FQGNSA. CDR3 loop: CASSLGGGGPYNEQFF. The CDR3 nucleotides are TGTGCCAGCAGCTTGGGTGGCGGGGGGCCTTACAATGAGCAGTTCTTC. The full variable domain, its missing parts supplied by reference TRBV7-2 and TRBJ2-1, is GAGVSQSPSNKVTEKGKDVELRCDPISGHTALYWYRQSLGQGLEFLIYFQGNSAPDKSGLPSDRFSAERTGGSVSTLTIQRTQQEDSAVYLCASSLGGGGPYNEQFFGPGTRLTVL.

This sequence joins TRBV3-1 (or the pseudogene TRBV3-2) and TRBJ1-1, with 8 nucleotides matching TRBD1. This CDR3 is built from 14 residues. The V gene's germline CDR1 is LGHDT and CDR2 YNNKEL (reference sequence). V lost 4 bases, J lost 5 bases, and 6 bases stayed unmatched. The DNA of the CDR3 is TGTGCCAGCAGCCCGACAGGGGCCCGGACTGAAGCTTTCTTT. Its translation is CASSPTGARTEAFF.

There are a few counts of this clone. The chain links TRBV12-5 to TRBJ1-1, with D perhaps matching TRBD1 (5 bases). Germline CDR1 and CDR2: LGHNT and FRNRAP. The V end lost 4 bases, the J end lost 2 bases, and 8 bases lay between the germline ends. The CDR3 sequence is 13 residues long. DNA of the CDR3: TGTGCTAGTGGTTCCCAGGGCAACACTGAAGCTTTCTTT. Amino acids: CASGSQGNTEAFF.

This clone has a handful of counts. The gene calls are TRBV11-3 and TRBJ2-1; 7 positions agree with TRBD1. With 5 bases clipped from V and 6 bases from J, the junction kept 10 bases outside the gene matches. CDR3 length: 15 residues. In germline, CDR1 is SGHNT, CDR2 YENEEA. The CDR3 sequence is CASSAEGALRNEQFF. In DNA, the CDR3 is TGTGCCAGCAGCGCAGAGGGGGCCCTACGCAATGAGCAGTTCTTC.

The chain employs TRBV6-5 and TRBJ2-7; D may be TRBD1 (5 bases). The CDR3 contains 13 residues. Germline V gene data show CDR1 as MNHEY and CDR2 as SVGAGI. Trimming left V 7 bases short and J 3 bases short, with 13 bases between. The CDR3 region is CASTFRVLYEQYF. DNA of the CDR3: TGTGCCAGCACCTTCAGGGTGCTCTACGAGCAGTACTTC.

The gene calls are TRBV9 and TRBJ1-5; TRBD1 aligns across 7 bases. Germline CDR1 and CDR2: SGDLS and YYNGEE. The CDR3 sequence is 15 residues long. Unmatched junction bases numbered 7, after V lost 3 bases and J lost 4 bases. CDR3 loop: CASSELGQLNQPQHF. The DNA for the CDR3 is TGTGCCAGCAGCGAACTGGGACAGCTTAATCAGCCCCAGCATTTT.

This sequence joins TRBV6-1 and TRBJ1-4; no firm D call. Trimming shortened V by 1 base and J by 7 bases, and 10 bases separated the two germline ends. The CDR3 sequence is 14 residues long. The germline gives CDR1 MNHNS, CDR2 SASEGT. For the CDR3, the DNA is TGTGCCAGCAGTGAAGGCCAGGTGACTGAAAAACTGTTTTTT. Residues: CASSEGQVTEKLFF.

The J gene is TRBJ1-5, the V gene TRBV6-5; 9 bases are shared with TRBD1. The CDR3 totals 15 residues. The junction had 6 bases not matched to a gene; V was cut back by 9 bases and J by 0 bases. Germline V gene lookup returns CDR1 MNHEY and CDR2 SVGAGI. CDR3 nucleotide sequence: TGTGCCAGTAAGGGACAGGGTGGTAGCAATCAGCCCCAGCATTTT. Translating it yields CASKGQGGSNQPQHF.

This chain uses TRBV29-1 with TRBJ1-2, with TRBD1 identical over 7 bases. The ends lost 2 bases at V and 4 bases at J; junction bases unmatched: 10. The CDR3 covers 15 residues. CDR1 is SQVTM and CDR2 is ANQGSEA in the germline V gene. CDR3 DNA: TGCAGCGTTGAATCTTGGCGCAGGGGGAGCTATGGCTACACCTTC. Translating gives CSVESWRRGSYGYTF.

The V and J genes are TRBV25-1 and TRBJ1-2, with D tentatively TRBD1 (5 bases). The germline V and J ends were trimmed by 1 base and 2 bases, with 14 bases remaining between them. The length of the CDR3 is 16 residues. Germline V gene data show CDR1 as MGHDK and CDR2 as SYGVNS. CDR3 bases: TGTGCCAGCAGTGAATGGGGCAGCCTAGGGAACTATGGCTACACCTTC. Translation gives CASSEWGSLGNYGYTF.

A single count supports this clone. The V gene is TRBV30, the J gene TRBJ2-1, with TRBD1 matching over 10 bases. The germline gives CDR1 GTSNPN, CDR2 SVGIG (reference sequence). The CDR3 has 14 residues. Trimming cost V 3 bases and J 3 bases; bases outside gene matches: 2. The CDR3 loop is CAWRTGGYYNEQFF. CDR3 sequence (DNA): TGTGCCTGGAGGACAGGGGGCTACTACAATGAGCAGTTCTTC.

The chain employs TRBV19 and TRBJ2-3, with 9 bases aligning to TRBD2. Germline loops: CDR1 LNHDA, CDR2 SQIVND (reference sequence). The V gene end was trimmed by 5 bases and the J gene end by 5 bases; junction bases not matched to a gene: 11. The CDR3 totals 16 residues. The CDR3 DNA is TGTGCCAGTAGTTTGACTAGCGGCCGGGCGATAGATACGCAGTATTTT. Its protein product is CASSLTSGRAIDTQYF.